This T cell receptor (beta chain) was captured in a study of response to subunit inactivated influenza vaccine. Trimming pared 3 bases from V and 1 base from J, leaving 16 bases between. The CDR3 spans 16 residues. Germline V gene sequence: CDR1 DFQATT, CDR2 SNEGSKA (reference sequence). MiXCR was run by TCRdb on the RT-PCR reads, yielding one entry per CDR3 protein. The sample lists hundreds of thousands of distinct CDR3 sequences; approximately 15% were seen once. This clonotype was counted many times. The receptor was derived from a man in his forties or fifties who received an inactivated influenza vaccine. The chain employs TRBV20-1 and TRBJ1-5; a weak D match, TRBD1 (6 bases). This material consisted of PBMCs from blood, taken about 14 days before vaccination. CDR3 in amino acids: CSARGGVRASNQPQHF. The CDR3 DNA reads TGCAGTGCTAGGGGGGGCGTCCGAGCGAGCAATCAGCCCCAGCATTTT.